The T cell receptor (beta chain) under discussion was sequenced for a study of T cells after yellow fever vaccination. The CDR3 has 13 amino acids. CDR1 is DFQATT, CDR2 SNEGSKA, per germline (reference sequence). V shed 0 bases and J shed 7 bases, with 9 bases lying between them. This clonotype showed up many times. Template-switching 5'RACE yielded the TCR cDNA; a universal primer site and UMIs were added in the process. TCRdb reprocessed the 5' RACE reads via MiXCR and lists one record per CDR3 protein. The top ten clones hold approximately 25% of a sample with some 350,000 distinct CDR3 sequences, approximately 4% of them seen once.

The source material was PBMCs, sampled 5 days after the yellow fever booster vaccination. V usage is TRBV20-1 and J usage is TRBJ2-2; D gene unclear. The TCR sequence derives from a man between 18 and 35 years old who received the YFV17D yellow fever vaccine. The CDR3 bases are TGCAGTGCTAGAGATGTAGGAAACGGGGAGCTGTTTTTT. Its translation: CSARDVGNGELFF.